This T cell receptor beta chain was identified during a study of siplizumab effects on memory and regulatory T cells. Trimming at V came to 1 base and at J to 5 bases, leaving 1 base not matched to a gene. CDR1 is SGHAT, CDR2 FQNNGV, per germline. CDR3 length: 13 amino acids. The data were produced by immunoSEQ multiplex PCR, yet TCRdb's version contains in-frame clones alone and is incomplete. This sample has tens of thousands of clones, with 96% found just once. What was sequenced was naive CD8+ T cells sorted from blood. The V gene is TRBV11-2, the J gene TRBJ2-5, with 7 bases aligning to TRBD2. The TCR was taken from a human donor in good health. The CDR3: CASSLAGGETQYF. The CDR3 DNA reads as TGTGCCAGCAGCTTAGCGGGAGGCGAGACCCAGTACTTC.